Listed here is a single T cell receptor beta chain. The target antigen is unknown. This entry belongs to a study of T cell repertoires in cytomegalovirus infection. As for the study in general: Newly reported HLA-C-restricted and thoroughly characterized HLA-B-restricted CMV epitopes were employed. It can be stated that public TCR beta signatures indicated CMV infection as well as a matching HLA type.

TCRdb fed the reads into MiXCR, producing one record per CDR3 protein. The sample carries about 400,000 distinct CDR3 sequences, about a third recorded once. The CDR3 has 15 residues. Germline V lookup: CDR1 SGHTA, CDR2 FQGNSA. Trimming cost V 5 bases and J 7 bases; bases outside gene matches: 11. Broader study findings: Cumulative frequency (of public TCR beta family members) identified carriers of CMV plus the relevant HLA.

The chain links TRBV7-2 to TRBJ2-4; 7 bases match TRBD2. This TCR was sampled from a human donor in good health (CMV status not recorded). Some clones in this sample may be carry-over from other donors' samples. The sample consisted of cultured PBMCs, taken from culture after CMV antigen stimulation. The CDR3 DNA sequence: TGTGCCAGCAGCCCCTCCGTAGCGGGTGGGAACATTCAGTACTTC. Encoded protein: CASSPSVAGGNIQYF.